This entry features one TCR beta chain sequence. Deletions cut 5 bases from V and 5 bases from J, with 10 bases between. The CDR3 length is 13 residues. CDR1 is MNHEY and CDR2 is SVGAGI in the germline V gene. In the original analysis: Estimation of nucleated cell counts relied on the amplification of reference gene primers. Sequencing used immunoSEQ multiplex PCR; TCRdb keeps in-frame clones, though not all of them. V and J calls and clone size are as listed in that table; D and trimming were resolved from the DNA. The table includes about 250,000 clones, roughly 80% detected once. The data are from a study of blood T cell repertoires in COVID-19. The overall study: COVID-19 samples from acute and convalescent phases originated in the United States, Italy and Spain. The analysed material was cDNA or gDNA that came from T cells, B-cell-depleted T cells, or PBMCs.

This chain joins TRBV6-5 and TRBJ1-5; a possible D gene is TRBD1 (6 bases). The receptor was isolated from a woman aged 80 or older with acute or convalescent COVID-19. Source material: peripheral blood. As DNA, the CDR3 is TGTGCCAGCAGTCCATGGACAGATCAGCCCCAGCATTTT. Encoded protein: CASSPWTDQPQHF.